These 8 T cell receptor beta chains share one sample of origin, sequenced in a study of cytomegalovirus exposure and HLA in healthy donors. The PCR made use of 60 Vbeta and 13 Jbeta primers. Generated by immunoSEQ multiplex PCR, the TCRdb table keeps only in-frame clones and is missing some. Here the sample spans fewer than 200,000 clones, about 72% being singletons. The sequenced material came from PBMCs. These TCRs come from a human donor in good health.

The V call is TRBV5-4, the J call TRBJ1-1; 7 nucleotides line up with TRBD1. This CDR3 spans 13 amino acids. Trimming at V came to 0 bases and at J to 7 bases, leaving 3 bases not matched to a gene. The V gene's germline CDR1 is SGHNT and CDR2 YYREEE (reference sequence). DNA of the CDR3: TGTGCCAGCAGCTTGGAGGGACAGCGTGAAGCTTTCTTT. Its protein is CASSLEGQREAFF.

This clone has only a few counts. The V and J genes are TRBV18 and TRBJ1-2; TRBD1 might be the D (6 bases). CDR3 size: 13 residues. CDR1 is KGHSH and CDR2 is LQKENI in the germline V gene. Trimming cost V 3 bases and J 4 bases, with 9 bases left between them. The CDR3 spells CASSPDSGYGYTF. The CDR3 nucleotides are TGTGCCAGCTCACCGGACAGCGGCTATGGCTACACCTTC.

The chain couples TRBV5-1 to TRBJ1-5; 10 bases line up with TRBD1. Germline CDR1 is SGHRS and CDR2 is YFSETQ. J gave up 0 bases and V 4 bases, and 7 bases lay outside the gene matches. This CDR3 is built from 17 residues. The CDR3 DNA sequence: TGCGCCAGCAGCGCCGGGACAGGGGCGAATAGCAATCAGCCCCAGCATTTT. Translated: CASSAGTGANSNQPQHF.

V is TRBV6-5 and J is TRBJ1-2; no definite D call. Germline V CDR1 and CDR2: MNHEY, SVGAGI. V lost 7 bases and J 4 bases, leaving 13 bases between the germline ends. The CDR3 consists of 13 residues. The CDR3 coding sequence is TGTGCCAGCATGGCAGGAGGCTCCTATGGCTACACCTTC. This codes for CASMAGGSYGYTF.

J is TRBJ1-1 and V is TRBV6-1; D remains unclear. The CDR3 loop spans 14 amino acids. Trimming cost V 4 bases and J 5 bases, with 14 bases left between them. The germline V gene encodes CDR1 MNHNS and CDR2 SASEGT. The chain's CDR3 is CASSVVGGRTEAFF. In nucleotides, the CDR3 is TGTGCCAGCAGTGTAGTCGGAGGGAGAACTGAAGCTTTCTTT.

Concerning this clone: Relative to the germline gene, one junction end is altered; a read error may explain this. This chain links TRBV4-1 with TRBJ1-1; 7 nucleotides line up with TRBD1. Germline values: CDR1 MGHRA, CDR2 YSYEKL. The CDR3 is made up of 17 amino acids. DNA for the CDR3: TGCGCCAACAGCCAAGTGGGGACAGACCCATTGAACACTGAAGCTTTCTTT. Translation gives CANSQVGTDPLNTEAFF.

This clone was detected once. The CDR3 does not end in the conserved phenylalanine or tryptophan, so this is likely a read error. The gene calls are TRBV29-1 and TRBJ2-3; 7 nucleotides line up with TRBD1. The CDR3 length is 16 residues. In germline, CDR1 is SQVTM, CDR2 ANQGSEA. V gave up 2 bases and J gave up 5 bases; unmatched junction bases: 13. CDR3 DNA: TGCAGCGTTGAATATTGGGTCAGGGGGTGGGGAGATACGCAGTATCTT. It codes for CSVEYWVRGWGDTQYL.

The genes are TRBV27 and TRBJ1-1, with D maybe TRBD1 (5 bases). The CDR3 runs 14 residues. V shed 8 bases and J shed 2 bases, with 15 bases lying between them. The germline CDR1 and CDR2 sequences are MNHEY and SMNVEV (reference sequence). The CDR3 sequence is CASAPRGYNTEAFF. DNA of the CDR3: TGTGCCAGCGCTCCCCGGGGGTACAACACTGAAGCTTTCTTT.